This T cell receptor beta chain is from a study of T cell repertoires in cytomegalovirus infection. Study-level background: Carrying CMV and the relevant HLA type showed in public TCR beta signatures. Broader study findings: Ex vivo responses were dominated by HLA-C-restricted CMV-specific TCR beta clonotypes. The cumulative frequency of public TCR beta families distinguished individuals who carried CMV together with the relevant HLA.

This clonotype was counted many times. Its cognate antigen is unknown. TCRdb ran MiXCR on the reads and lists one entry per CDR3 protein. This repertoire shows hundreds of thousands of distinct CDR3 sequences, under 20% found once; its top ten account for around 12%. Trimming took 4 bases from V and 1 from J; bases not matched to a gene: 4. From germline, CDR1 is SEHNR and CDR2 FQNEAQ (reference sequence). The CDR3 length is 16 residues. The chain carries TRBV7-9 and TRBJ2-1, with 10 bases fitting TRBD2. This clonotype was sampled from a human donor in good health (CMV status not recorded). Some clones in this sample may be carry-over from other donors' samples. The source material was PBMCs. For the CDR3, the DNA is TGTGCCAGCAGCTCGAGCGGGGGGGTGTCCTACAATGAGCAGTTCTTC. Translated, it gives CASSSSGGVSYNEQFF.